The following is a T cell receptor (beta chain) sequence with its context. As originally analysed: Reference gene primer amplification in the assay estimated nucleated cell counts. Data came from immunoSEQ multiplex PCR; TCRdb stores just in-frame clones and leaves some out. That table gives V, J and clone size, and the DNA gave D and trimming. The table includes about 85,000 clones, roughly 84% detected once. The data stem from a study of blood T cell repertoires in COVID-19. Whole-study context: COVID-19 samples from acute and convalescent phases originated in the United States, Italy and Spain.

CDR3 length: 14 residues. The J segment lost 4 bases and the V segment lost 2 bases, leaving 3 bases of the junction unmatched. From germline, CDR1 is SGHTS and CDR2 YDEGEE. This chain joins TRBV5-8 and TRBJ2-7, with 10 bases fitting TRBD1. This receptor was identified in a man aged 60 to 75 with acute or convalescent COVID-19. What was sequenced was peripheral blood. The CDR3 DNA follows: TGTGCCAGCAGCTTCGACAGGGGGCCTTACGAGCAGTACTTC. The encoded protein is CASSFDRGPYEQYF.